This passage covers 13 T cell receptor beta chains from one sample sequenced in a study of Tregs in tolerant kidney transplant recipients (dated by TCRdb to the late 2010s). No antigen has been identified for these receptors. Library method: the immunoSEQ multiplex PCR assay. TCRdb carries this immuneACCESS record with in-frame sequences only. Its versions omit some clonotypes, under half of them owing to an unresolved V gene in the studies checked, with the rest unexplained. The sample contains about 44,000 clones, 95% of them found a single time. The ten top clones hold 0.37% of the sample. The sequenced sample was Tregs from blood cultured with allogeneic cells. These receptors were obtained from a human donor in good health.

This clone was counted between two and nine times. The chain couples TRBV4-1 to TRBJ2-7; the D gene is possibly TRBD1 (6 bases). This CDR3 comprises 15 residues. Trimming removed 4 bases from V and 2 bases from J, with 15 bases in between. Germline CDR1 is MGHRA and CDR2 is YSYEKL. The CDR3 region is CASSPRTVGPYEQYF. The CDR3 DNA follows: TGCGCCAGCAGCCCTAGGACAGTTGGCCCCTACGAGCAGTACTTC.

In nucleotides, the CDR3 is TGTGCCAGCAGTGAAGGCCGGGTCCATACCTACGAGCAGTACTTC. Protein: CASSEGRVHTYEQYF. This chain uses TRBV2 with TRBJ2-7; D gene uncertain. Per germline, CDR1 SNHLY and CDR2 FYNNEI. The CDR3 contains 15 residues. Between the trimmed V and J ends, which lost 1 base and 2 bases, there was a span of 12 bases.

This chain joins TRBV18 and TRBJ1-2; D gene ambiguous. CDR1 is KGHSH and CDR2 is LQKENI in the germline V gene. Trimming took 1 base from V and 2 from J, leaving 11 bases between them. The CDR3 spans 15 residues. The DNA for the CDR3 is TGTGCCAGCTCACCACAAAGGCCGACAAACTATGGCTACACCTTC. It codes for CASSPQRPTNYGYTF.

CDR3 protein: CASSLGRIRDTEAFF. The CDR3 DNA reads as TGTGCCAGCAGCTTAGGTCGGATACGGGACACTGAAGCTTTCTTT. The chain uses TRBV7-9 and TRBJ1-1; D gene uncertain. There are 15 residues in the CDR3. Germline V CDR1 and CDR2: SEHNR, FQNEAQ (reference sequence). V shed 1 base and J shed 3 bases, with 12 bases lying between them.

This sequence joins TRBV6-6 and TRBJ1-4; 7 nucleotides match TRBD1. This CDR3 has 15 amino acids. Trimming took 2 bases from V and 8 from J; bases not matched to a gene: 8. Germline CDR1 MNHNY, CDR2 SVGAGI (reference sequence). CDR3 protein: CASSYTGVRGEKLFF. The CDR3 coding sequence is TGTGCCAGCAGTTACACAGGGGTCCGAGGAGAAAAACTGTTTTTT.

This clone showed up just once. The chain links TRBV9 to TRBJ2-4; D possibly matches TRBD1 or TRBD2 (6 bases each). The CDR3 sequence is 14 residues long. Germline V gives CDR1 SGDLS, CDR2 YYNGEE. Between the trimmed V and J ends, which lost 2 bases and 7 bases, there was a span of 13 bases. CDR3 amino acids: CASSVGGGGNIQYF. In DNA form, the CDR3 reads TGTGCCAGCAGCGTGGGGGGCGGAGGCAACATTCAGTACTTC.

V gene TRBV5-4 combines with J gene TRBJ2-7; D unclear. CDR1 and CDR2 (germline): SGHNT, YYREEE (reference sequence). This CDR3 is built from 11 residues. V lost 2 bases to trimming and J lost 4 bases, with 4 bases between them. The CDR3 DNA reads TGTGCCAGCAGCTTCGAATACGAGCAGTACTTC. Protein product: CASSFEYEQYF.

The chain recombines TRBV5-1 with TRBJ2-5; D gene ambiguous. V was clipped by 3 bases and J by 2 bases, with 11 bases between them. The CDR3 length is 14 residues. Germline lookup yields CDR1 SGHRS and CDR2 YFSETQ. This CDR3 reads CASSYTHMQETQYF. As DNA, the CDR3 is TGCGCCAGCAGCTATACTCACATGCAAGAGACCCAGTACTTC.

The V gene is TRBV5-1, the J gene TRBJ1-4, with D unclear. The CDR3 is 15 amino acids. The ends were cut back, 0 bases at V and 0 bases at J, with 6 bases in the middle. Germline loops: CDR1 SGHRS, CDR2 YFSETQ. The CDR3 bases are TGCGCCAGCAGCTTGGCGGCGGCAACTAATGAAAAACTGTTTTTT. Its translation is CASSLAAATNEKLFF.

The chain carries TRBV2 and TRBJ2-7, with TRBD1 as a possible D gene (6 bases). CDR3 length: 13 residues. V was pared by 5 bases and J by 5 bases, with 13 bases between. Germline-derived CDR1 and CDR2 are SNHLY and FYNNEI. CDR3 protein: CASSRTGGHEQYF. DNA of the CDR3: TGTGCCAGCAGTCGGACTGGGGGCCACGAGCAGTACTTC.

DNA of the CDR3: TGTGCCAGCAGCGTAAGTGGCGGGGGGCCATCTTCGGATAACACAGATACGCAGTATTTT. Its protein product is CASSVSGGGPSSDNTDTQYF. V usage is TRBV9 and J usage is TRBJ2-3; 8 nucleotides line up with TRBD2. This CDR3 has 20 amino acids. Per germline, CDR1 SGDLS and CDR2 YYNGEE. After removal of 1 base from V and 2 bases from J, the junction contained 18 bases not matched to a gene.

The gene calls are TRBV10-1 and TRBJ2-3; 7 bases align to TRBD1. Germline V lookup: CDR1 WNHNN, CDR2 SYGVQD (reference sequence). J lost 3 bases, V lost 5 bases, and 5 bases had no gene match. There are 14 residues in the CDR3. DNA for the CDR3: TGCGCCAGCAGTCGGGACAGTAGGACAGATACGCAGTATTTT. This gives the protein CASSRDSRTDTQYF.

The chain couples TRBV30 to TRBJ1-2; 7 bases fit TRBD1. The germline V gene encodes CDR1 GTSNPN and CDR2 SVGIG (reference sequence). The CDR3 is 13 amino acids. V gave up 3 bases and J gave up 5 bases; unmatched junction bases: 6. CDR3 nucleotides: TGTGCCTGGAGGGACAGGTGGGAGTATGGCTACACCTTC. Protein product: CAWRDRWEYGYTF. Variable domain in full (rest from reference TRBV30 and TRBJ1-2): SQTIHQWPATLVQPVGSPLSLECTVEGTSNPNLYWYRQAAGRGLQLLFYSVGIGQISSEVPQNLSASRPQDRQFILSSKKLLLSDSGFYLCAWRDRWEYGYTFGSGTRLTVV.